This paragraph reports one T cell receptor (beta chain). Only in-frame clones appear in the TCRdb table, and some are missing; sequencing was by immunoSEQ multiplex PCR. The sample lists roughly 25,000 clones; approximately 73% were seen once. This specimen belongs to a study of radiotherapy plus CTLA-4 blockade in lung cancer. CDR1 and CDR2 (germline): SGHVS, FNYEAQ. Trimming removed 1 base from V and 1 base from J, with 4 bases in between. The CDR3 spans 13 residues. The chain carries TRBV7-6 and TRBJ1-1; the D is unclear. This TCR was sampled from a human donor with non-small cell lung cancer who had stable disease on radiotherapy plus ipilimumab. The starting material was peripheral blood, obtained from a patient treated with radiotherapy plus ipilimumab. The CDR3 DNA reads as TGTGCCAGCAGCTTAGGGGCGAACACTGAAGCTTTCTTT. This sequence encodes CASSLGANTEAFF.